The sequence of this T cell receptor beta chain was determined in a study of human T cells and chemical hapten exposure. Total RNA came from unfractionated whole blood. Each CDR3 protein gets one entry after TCRdb re-called the 5' RACE reads with MiXCR. The profile covers roughly 81,000 distinct CDR3 sequences, with approximately 16% appearing a single time and about 6.8% taken by the ten largest. The sequence derives from a female donor in good health.

CDR3 in amino acids: CASSLDNPDTGELFF. CDR3 sequence (DNA): TGCGCCAGCAGCTTGGACAACCCGGACACCGGGGAGCTGTTTTTT. The J gene is TRBJ2-2, the V gene TRBV5-1; D call uncertain. This CDR3 region has 15 residues. Looked up from germline, CDR1 is SGHRS and CDR2 is YFSETQ. Trimming pared 0 bases from V and 3 bases from J, leaving 9 bases between.